This T cell receptor (beta chain) appears in the sequencing data of a study of cytomegalovirus exposure and HLA in healthy donors. V shed 5 bases, J shed 1 base, and the junction held 16 bases outside the gene matches. The germline gives CDR1 SGHVS, CDR2 FNYEAQ. The CDR3 has 18 amino acids. PCR amplification relied on 60 Vbeta primers (plus 13 Jbeta primers). Repertoires were generated with immunoSEQ multiplex PCR, while TCRdb's copy carries only in-frame clones and drops some. The data hold 76,000 or so clones, with roughly 73% observed a single time. The receptor's source is a woman aged 35 to 49 in good health and CMV-seropositive. The rearrangement joins TRBV7-6 to TRBJ1-1, with 7 bases aligning to TRBD1. The sequenced sample consisted of PBMCs. The CDR3 sequence is CASSLPRRYRGRNTEAFF. Written as DNA, the CDR3 is TGTGCCAGCAGCCTCCCGAGACGGTACAGGGGAAGGAACACTGAAGCTTTCTTT.